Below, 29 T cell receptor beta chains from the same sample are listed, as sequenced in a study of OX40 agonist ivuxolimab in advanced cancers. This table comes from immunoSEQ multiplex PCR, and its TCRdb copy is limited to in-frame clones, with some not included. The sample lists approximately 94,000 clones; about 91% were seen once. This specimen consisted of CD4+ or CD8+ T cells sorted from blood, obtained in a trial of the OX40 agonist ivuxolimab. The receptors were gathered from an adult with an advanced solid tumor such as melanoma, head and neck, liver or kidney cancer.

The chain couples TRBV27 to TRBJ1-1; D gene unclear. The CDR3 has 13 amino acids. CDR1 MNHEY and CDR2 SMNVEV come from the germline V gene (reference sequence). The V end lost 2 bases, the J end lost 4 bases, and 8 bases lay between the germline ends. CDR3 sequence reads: CASSLVGFTEAFF. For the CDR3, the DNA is TGTGCCAGCAGTTTAGTGGGCTTCACTGAAGCTTTCTTT.

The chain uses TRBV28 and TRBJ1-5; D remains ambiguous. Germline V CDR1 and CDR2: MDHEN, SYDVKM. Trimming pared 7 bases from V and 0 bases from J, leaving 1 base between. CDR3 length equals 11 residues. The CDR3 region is CASNSNQPQHF. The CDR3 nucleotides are TGTGCCAGCAATAGCAATCAGCCCCAGCATTTT. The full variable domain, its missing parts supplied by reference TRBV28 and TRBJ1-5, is DVKVTQSSRYLVKRTGEKVFLECVQDMDHENMFWYRQDPGLGLRLIYFSYDVKMKEKGDIPEGYSVSREKKERFSLILESASTNQTSMYLCASNSNQPQHFGDGTRLSIL.

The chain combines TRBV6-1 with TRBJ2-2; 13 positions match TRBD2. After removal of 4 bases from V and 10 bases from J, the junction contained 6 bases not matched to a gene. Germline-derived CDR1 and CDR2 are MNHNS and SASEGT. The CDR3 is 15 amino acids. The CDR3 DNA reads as TGTGCCAGCAGTGGGACTAGCGGGAGATTCGCGGAGCTGTTTTTT. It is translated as CASSGTSGRFAELFF.

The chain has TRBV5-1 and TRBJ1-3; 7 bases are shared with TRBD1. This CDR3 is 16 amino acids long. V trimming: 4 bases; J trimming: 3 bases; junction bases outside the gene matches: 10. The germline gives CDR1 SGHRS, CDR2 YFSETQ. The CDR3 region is CASSQGTAPRGNTIYF. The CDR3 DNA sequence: TGCGCCAGCAGCCAGGGGACAGCTCCTCGTGGAAACACCATATATTTT. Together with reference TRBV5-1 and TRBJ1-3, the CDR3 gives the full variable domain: KAGVTQTPRYLIKTRGQQVTLSCSPISGHRSVSWYQQTPGQGLQFLFEYFSETQRNKGNFPGRFSGRQFSNSRSEMNVSTLELGDSALYLCASSQGTAPRGNTIYFGEGSWLTVV.

The CDR3 region has the DNA TGTGCCAGCAGTTACACGAGGGCGATTAACTATGGCTACACCTTC. As protein: CASSYTRAINYGYTF. The chain uses TRBV6-6 and TRBJ1-2, with no clear D. The CDR3 has 15 residues. V was shortened by 2 bases and J by 1 base, with 11 bases between the two germline ends. From germline, CDR1 is MNHNY and CDR2 SVGAGI (reference sequence).

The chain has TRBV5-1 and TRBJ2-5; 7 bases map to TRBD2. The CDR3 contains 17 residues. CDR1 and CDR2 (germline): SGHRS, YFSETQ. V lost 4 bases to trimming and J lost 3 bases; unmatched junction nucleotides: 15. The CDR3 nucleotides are TGCGCCAGCAGCCTCTATAGACTAGCAGGGAAAGAAGAGACCCAGTACTTC. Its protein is CASSLYRLAGKEETQYF. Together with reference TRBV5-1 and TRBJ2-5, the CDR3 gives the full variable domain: KAGVTQTPRYLIKTRGQQVTLSCSPISGHRSVSWYQQTPGQGLQFLFEYFSETQRNKGNFPGRFSGRQFSNSRSEMNVSTLELGDSALYLCASSLYRLAGKEETQYFGPGTRLLVL.

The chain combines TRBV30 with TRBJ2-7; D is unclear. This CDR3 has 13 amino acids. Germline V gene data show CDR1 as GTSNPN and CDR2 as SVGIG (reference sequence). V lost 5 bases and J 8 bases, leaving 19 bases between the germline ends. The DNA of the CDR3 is TGTGCCTGGGGCGAGCTCCCCTCGGCTCAGCAGTACTTC. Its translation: CAWGELPSAQQYF.

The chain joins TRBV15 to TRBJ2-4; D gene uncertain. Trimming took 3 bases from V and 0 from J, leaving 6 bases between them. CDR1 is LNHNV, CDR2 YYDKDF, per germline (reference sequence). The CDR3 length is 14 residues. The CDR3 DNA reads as TGTGCCACCAGCAGCTGGGGAGCCAAAAACATTCAGTACTTC. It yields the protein CATSSWGAKNIQYF.

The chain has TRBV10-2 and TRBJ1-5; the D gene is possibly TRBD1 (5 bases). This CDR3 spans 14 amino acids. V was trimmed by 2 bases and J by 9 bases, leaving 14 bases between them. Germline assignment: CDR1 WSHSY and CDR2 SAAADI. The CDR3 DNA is TGCGCCAGCAGTGAGGGGACTGACCTGGGGCCCCAGCATTTT. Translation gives CASSEGTDLGPQHF.

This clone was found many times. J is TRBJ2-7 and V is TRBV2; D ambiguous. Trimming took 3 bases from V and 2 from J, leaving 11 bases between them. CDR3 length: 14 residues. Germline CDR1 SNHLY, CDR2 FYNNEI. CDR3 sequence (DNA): TGTGCCAGCAGTGAGCGTTCGGCTGCCTACGAGCAGTACTTC. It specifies CASSERSAAYEQYF.

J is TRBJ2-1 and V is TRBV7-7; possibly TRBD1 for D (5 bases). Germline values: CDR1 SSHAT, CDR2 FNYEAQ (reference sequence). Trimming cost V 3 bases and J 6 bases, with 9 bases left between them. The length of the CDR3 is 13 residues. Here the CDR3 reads CASSLGRANEQFF. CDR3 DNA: TGTGCCAGCAGCTTGGGCAGGGCCAATGAGCAGTTCTTC.

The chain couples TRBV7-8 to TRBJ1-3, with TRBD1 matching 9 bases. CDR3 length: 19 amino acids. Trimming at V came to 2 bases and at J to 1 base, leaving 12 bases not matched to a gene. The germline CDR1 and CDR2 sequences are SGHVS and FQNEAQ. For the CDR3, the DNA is TGTGCCAGCAGCTTAACAGGGGGCTGGGGAAATTCGTCTGGAAACACCATATATTTT. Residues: CASSLTGGWGNSSGNTIYF.

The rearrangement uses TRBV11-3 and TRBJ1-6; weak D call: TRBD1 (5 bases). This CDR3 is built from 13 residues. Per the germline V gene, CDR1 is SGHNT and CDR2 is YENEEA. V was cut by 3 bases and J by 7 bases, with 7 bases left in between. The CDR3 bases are TGTGCCAGCAGCTTGGACACCAATTCACCCCTCCACTTT. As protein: CASSLDTNSPLHF.

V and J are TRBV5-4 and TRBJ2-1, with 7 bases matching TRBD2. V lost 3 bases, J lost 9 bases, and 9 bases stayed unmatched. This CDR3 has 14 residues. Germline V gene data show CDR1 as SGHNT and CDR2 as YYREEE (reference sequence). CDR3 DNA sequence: TGTGCCAGCAGCTATTTTTTGCGGGAGTTTGAGCAGTTCTTC. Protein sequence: CASSYFLREFEQFF. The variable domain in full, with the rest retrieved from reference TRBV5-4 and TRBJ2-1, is ETGVTQSPTHLIKTRGQQVTLRCSSQSGHNTVSWYQQALGQGPQFIFQYYREEENGRGNFPPRFSGLQFPNYSSELNVNALELDDSALYLCASSYFLREFEQFFGPGTRLTVL.

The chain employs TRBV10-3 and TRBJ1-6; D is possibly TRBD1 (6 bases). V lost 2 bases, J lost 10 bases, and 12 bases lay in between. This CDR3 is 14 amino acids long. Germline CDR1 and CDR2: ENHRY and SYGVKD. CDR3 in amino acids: CAISEVRGGSPLHF. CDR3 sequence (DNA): TGTGCCATCAGTGAGGTCAGGGGCGGCTCACCCCTCCACTTT.

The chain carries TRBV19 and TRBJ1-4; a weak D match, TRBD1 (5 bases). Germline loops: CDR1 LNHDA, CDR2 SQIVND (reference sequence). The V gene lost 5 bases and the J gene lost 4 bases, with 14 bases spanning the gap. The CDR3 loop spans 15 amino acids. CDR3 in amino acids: CASSPGRTSNEKLFF. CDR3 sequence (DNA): TGTGCCAGTAGTCCGGGCAGGACAAGTAATGAAAAACTGTTTTTT.

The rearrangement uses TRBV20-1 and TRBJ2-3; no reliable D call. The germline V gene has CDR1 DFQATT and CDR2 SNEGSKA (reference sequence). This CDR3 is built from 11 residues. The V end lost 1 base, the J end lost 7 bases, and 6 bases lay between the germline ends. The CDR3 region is CSARVDYTQYF. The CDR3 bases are TGCAGTGCTAGAGTTGATTATACGCAGTATTTT.

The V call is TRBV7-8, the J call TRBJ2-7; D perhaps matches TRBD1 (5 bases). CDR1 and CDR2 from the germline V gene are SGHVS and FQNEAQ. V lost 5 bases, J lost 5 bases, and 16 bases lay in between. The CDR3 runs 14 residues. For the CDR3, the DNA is TGTGCCAGCAGCCCCTGGGGCTCGTCCGACGAGCAGTACTTC. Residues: CASSPWGSSDEQYF.

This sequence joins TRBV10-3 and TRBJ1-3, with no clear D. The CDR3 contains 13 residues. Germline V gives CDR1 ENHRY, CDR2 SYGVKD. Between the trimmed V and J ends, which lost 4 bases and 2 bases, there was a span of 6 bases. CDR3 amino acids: CAISVEAGNTIYF. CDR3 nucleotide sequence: TGTGCCATCAGTGTGGAGGCTGGAAACACCATATATTTT.

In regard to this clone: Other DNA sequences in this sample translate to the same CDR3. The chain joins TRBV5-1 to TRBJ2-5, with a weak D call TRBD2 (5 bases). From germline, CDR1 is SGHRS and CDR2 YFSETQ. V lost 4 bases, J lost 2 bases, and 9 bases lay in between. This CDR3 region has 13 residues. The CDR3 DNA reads TGCGCCAGCAGCAGGACTTTACAAGAGACCCAGTACTTC. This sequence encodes CASSRTLQETQYF.

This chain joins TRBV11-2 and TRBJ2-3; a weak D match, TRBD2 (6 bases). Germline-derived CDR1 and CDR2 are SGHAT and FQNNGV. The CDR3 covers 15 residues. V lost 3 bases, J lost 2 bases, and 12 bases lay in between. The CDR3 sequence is CASSLGRRDTDTQYF. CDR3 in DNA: TGTGCCAGCAGCTTGGGTAGGAGGGACACAGATACGCAGTATTTT.

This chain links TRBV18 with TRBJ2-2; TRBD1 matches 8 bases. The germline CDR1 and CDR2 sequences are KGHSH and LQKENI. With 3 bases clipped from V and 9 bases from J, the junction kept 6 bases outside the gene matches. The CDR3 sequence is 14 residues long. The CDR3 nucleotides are TGTGCCAGCTCACCTACAGGGGGGACCTGGGAGCTGTTTTTT. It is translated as CASSPTGGTWELFF.

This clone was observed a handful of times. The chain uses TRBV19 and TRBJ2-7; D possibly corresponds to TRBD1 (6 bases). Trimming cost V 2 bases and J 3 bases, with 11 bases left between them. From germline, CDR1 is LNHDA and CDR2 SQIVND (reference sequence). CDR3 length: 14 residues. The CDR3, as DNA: TGTGCCAGTAGTATACAGGGGAGCGGCTACGAGCAGTACTTC. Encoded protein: CASSIQGSGYEQYF.

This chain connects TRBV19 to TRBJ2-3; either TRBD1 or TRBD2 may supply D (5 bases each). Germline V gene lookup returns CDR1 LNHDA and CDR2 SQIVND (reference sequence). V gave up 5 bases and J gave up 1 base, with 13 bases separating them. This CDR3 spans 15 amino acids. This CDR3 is CASSDRGSGTDTQYF. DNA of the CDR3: TGTGCCAGTAGTGACAGAGGGTCGGGCACAGATACGCAGTATTTT.

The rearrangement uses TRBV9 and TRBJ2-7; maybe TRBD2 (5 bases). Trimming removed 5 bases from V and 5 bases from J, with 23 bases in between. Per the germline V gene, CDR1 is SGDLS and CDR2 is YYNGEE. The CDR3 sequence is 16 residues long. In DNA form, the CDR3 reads TGTGCCAGCAGGGAACGAGGTGAGACGGACTTCCACGAGCAGTACTTC. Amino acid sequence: CASRERGETDFHEQYF. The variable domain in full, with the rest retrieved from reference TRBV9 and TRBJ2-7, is DSGVTQTPKHLITATGQRVTLRCSPRSGDLSVYWYQQSLDQGLQFLIQYYNGEERAKGNILERFSAQQFPDLHSELNLSSLELGDSALYFCASRERGETDFHEQYFGPGTRLTVT.

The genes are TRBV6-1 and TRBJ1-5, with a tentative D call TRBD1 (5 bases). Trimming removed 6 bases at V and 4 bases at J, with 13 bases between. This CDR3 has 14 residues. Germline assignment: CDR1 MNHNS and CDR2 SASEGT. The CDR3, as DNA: TGTGCCAGCAGCCTGGGACGAGATAATCAGCCCCAGCATTTT. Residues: CASSLGRDNQPQHF.

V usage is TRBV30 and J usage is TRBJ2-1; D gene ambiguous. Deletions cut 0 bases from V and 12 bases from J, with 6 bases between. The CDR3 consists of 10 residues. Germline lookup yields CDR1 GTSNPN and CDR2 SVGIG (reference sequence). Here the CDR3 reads CAWSVGPQFF. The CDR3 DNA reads TGTGCCTGGAGTGTAGGTCCGCAGTTCTTC.

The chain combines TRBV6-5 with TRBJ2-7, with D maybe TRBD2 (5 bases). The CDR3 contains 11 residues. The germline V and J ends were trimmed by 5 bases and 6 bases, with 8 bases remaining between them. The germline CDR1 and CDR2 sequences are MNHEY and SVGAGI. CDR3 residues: CASSDRGEQYF. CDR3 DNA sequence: TGTGCCAGCAGTGATCGGGGCGAGCAGTACTTC.

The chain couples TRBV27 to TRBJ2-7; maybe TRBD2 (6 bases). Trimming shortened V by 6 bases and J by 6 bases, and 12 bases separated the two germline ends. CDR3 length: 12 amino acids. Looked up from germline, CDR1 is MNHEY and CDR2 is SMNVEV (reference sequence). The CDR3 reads CASRRRGGEQYF. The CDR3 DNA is TGTGCCAGCAGGAGGAGGGGAGGCGAGCAGTACTTC.